The TCR beta chain under discussion was sequenced for a study of neoadjuvant nivolumab and ipilimumab in lung cancer. V lost 6 bases and J 0 bases, leaving 12 bases between the germline ends. From germline, CDR1 is KGHSH and CDR2 LQKENI. CDR3 length: 15 amino acids. Assay used: immunoSEQ multiplex PCR; TCRdb lists only in-frame clones, some missing. The table records roughly 20,000 clones, 79% of them present only once. With respect to this clone: Its antigen is not known.

General observations from the study: Resected-tumor TCR richness correlated positively with pretherapy blood richness.

The genes are TRBV18 and TRBJ2-4, with D hard to call. The source was tumor tissue, collected after neoadjuvant nivolumab, alone or with ipilimumab, at or shortly before surgery. The origin of this receptor is an adult with non-small cell lung cancer. Here the CDR3 reads CASSQDQIAKNIQYF. In nucleotides, the CDR3 is TGTGCCAGCTCTCAGGACCAGATAGCCAAAAACATTCAGTACTTC. The full variable domain, with the rest looked up from reference TRBV18 and TRBJ2-4, is NAGVMQNPRHLVRRRGQEARLRCSPMKGHSHVYWYRQLPEEGLKFMVYLQKENIIDESGMPKERFSAEFPKEGPSILRIQQVVRGDSAAYFCASSQDQIAKNIQYFGAGTRLSVL.